Described below is a single T cell receptor (beta chain) sequence and its context. Its antigen is unidentified. This specimen comes from a study of T cell repertoires in ileal Crohn's disease. Overall study context: At surgery, around 40% of patients smoked, with median disease duration 7.9 years. Study-wide results and caveats: Clonal expansions were more frequent in active smokers than non-smokers at surgery.

Assay used: immunoSEQ multiplex PCR; TCRdb lists only in-frame clones, some missing. The table records roughly 5,100 clones, more than 75% of them present only once. The sequence was collected from an adult with Crohn's disease. Sample: ileal tissue.

The CDR3 DNA sequence: TGCGCCAGCAGCCAAGTTAACAGGGGCTTAAATCAGCCCCAGCATTTT. Its protein is CASSQVNRGLNQPQHF. The rearrangement links TRBV4-1 to TRBJ1-5, with 7 bases lining up with TRBD1. Germline V gene data show CDR1 as MGHRA and CDR2 as YSYEKL. The V and J ends lost 1 base and 4 bases, in that order; junction bases with no gene match: 7. There are 16 residues in the CDR3.